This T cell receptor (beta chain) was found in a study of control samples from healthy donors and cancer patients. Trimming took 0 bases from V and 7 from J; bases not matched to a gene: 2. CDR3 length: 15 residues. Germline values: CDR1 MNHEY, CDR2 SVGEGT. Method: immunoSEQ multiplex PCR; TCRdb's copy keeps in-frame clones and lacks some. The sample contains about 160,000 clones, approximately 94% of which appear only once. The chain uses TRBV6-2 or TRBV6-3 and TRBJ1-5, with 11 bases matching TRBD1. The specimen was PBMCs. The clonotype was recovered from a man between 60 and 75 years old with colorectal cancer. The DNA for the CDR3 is TGTGCCAGCAGTTACTCTCGGGACAGGGGGCAGCCCCAGCATTTT. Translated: CASSYSRDRGQPQHF.